The 19 T cell receptor beta chains below all came from one sample that was sequenced in a study of blood T cell repertoires in COVID-19. Sequencing was performed with immunoSEQ multiplex PCR; in TCRdb, only in-frame clones are kept and a portion is missing. This repertoire shows 150,000 to 200,000 clones, 88% found once; its top ten account for around 2.3%. Sequencing was done on a sample of peripheral blood. These receptors were taken from a man between 65 and 79 years old with active or convalescent COVID-19.

The V call is TRBV5-5, the J call TRBJ2-1, with TRBD1 matching over 11 bases. Per the germline V gene, CDR1 is SGHKS and CDR2 is YYEKEE (reference sequence). With V trimmed by 5 bases and J by 2 bases, 9 bases remained unmatched. This CDR3 spans 17 amino acids. CDR3 coding DNA: TGTGCCAGCAGTTACCCGGGGACAGGGGGGGCCTACAATGAGCAGTTCTTC. Translation: CASSYPGTGGAYNEQFF.

The V gene is TRBV7-2, the J gene TRBJ1-4, with D tentatively TRBD1 (6 bases). Trimming took off 6 bases at V and 0 bases at J, with 8 bases between the two ends. The CDR3 is 14 residues long. The germline V gene encodes CDR1 SGHTA and CDR2 FQGNSA. DNA of the CDR3: TGTGCCAGCAGGAAGGGGGCAACTAATGAAAAACTGTTTTTT. It yields the protein CASRKGATNEKLFF.

V is TRBV11-2 and J is TRBJ1-3; a weak D match, TRBD1 (5 bases). Germline CDR1 SGHAT, CDR2 FQNNGV. There are 16 residues in the CDR3. Trimming took off 4 bases at V and 0 bases at J, with 13 bases between the two ends. CDR3 DNA: TGTGCCAGCAGCTCCTTAAAAACAGGCTCTGGAAACACCATATATTTT. Residues: CASSSLKTGSGNTIYF.

The chain employs TRBV28 and TRBJ2-3, with a possible D match to TRBD2 (6 bases). Germline CDR1 and CDR2: MDHEN and SYDVKM. V was shortened by 8 bases and J by 5 bases, with 14 bases between the two germline ends. This CDR3 has 13 residues. This CDR3 is CASFDSGQDTQYF. The CDR3 DNA follows: TGTGCCAGCTTCGATAGCGGCCAAGATACGCAGTATTTT.

The V and J genes are TRBV7-2 and TRBJ2-2, with unresolved D. V lost 2 bases to trimming and J lost 3 bases, with 16 bases between them. Germline CDR1 reads SGHTA; CDR2 reads FQGNSA. The CDR3 is 17 residues long. The CDR3 nucleotides read TGTGCCAGCAGCTTAACCCGGATTGGGCGACACACCGGGGAGCTGTTTTTT. Its translation is CASSLTRIGRHTGELFF.

This clone was counted between two and nine times. This sequence joins TRBV6-5 and TRBJ1-6, with 9 bases that match TRBD1. The CDR3 spans 15 residues. The J segment lost 7 bases and the V segment lost 11 bases, leaving 12 bases of the junction unmatched. Germline V CDR1 and CDR2: MNHEY, SVGAGI. CDR3 residues: CAGGQGGLTNSPLHF. CDR3 nucleotides: TGTGCCGGGGGACAGGGCGGGCTAACCAATTCACCCCTCCACTTT.

The chain joins TRBV6-2 or TRBV6-3 to TRBJ2-7, with 9 bases matching TRBD2. CDR1 and CDR2 (germline): MNHEY, SVGEGT. Trimming removed 6 bases from V and 3 bases from J; junction bases left unmatched: 6. This CDR3 contains 14 residues. CDR3 sequence reads: CASSETSGNYEQYF. In DNA form, the CDR3 reads TGTGCCAGCAGCGAGACTAGCGGAAACTACGAGCAGTACTTC.

The J gene is TRBJ1-2, the V gene TRBV7-9, with 7 bases that match TRBD1. Germline CDR1 SEHNR, CDR2 FQNEAQ (reference sequence). After removal of 5 bases from V and 7 bases from J, the junction contained 4 bases not matched to a gene. This CDR3 is 12 amino acids long. CDR3 sequence: CASSEGAVGYTF. CDR3 DNA sequence: TGTGCCAGCAGCGAGGGGGCAGTTGGCTACACCTTC.

The chain is built from TRBV6-5 and TRBJ1-6; D ambiguous. V gave up 7 bases and J gave up 0 bases, with 7 bases separating them. Germline V gene data show CDR1 as MNHEY and CDR2 as SVGAGI. The CDR3 has 14 amino acids. The CDR3 DNA reads TGTGCCAGCAAAGTGAGCTCCTATAATTCACCCCTCCACTTT. This sequence encodes CASKVSSYNSPLHF.

The chain is built from TRBV5-6 and TRBJ2-7; D is possibly TRBD1 (6 bases). Trimming left V 0 bases short and J 5 bases short, with 9 bases between. The CDR3 runs to 13 residues. Germline CDR1 reads SGHDT; CDR2 reads YYEEEE. The CDR3 DNA follows: TGTGCCAGCAGCTTGGACAGGGTACACGAGCAGTACTTC. Protein: CASSLDRVHEQYF.

The chain carries TRBV19 and TRBJ2-3; TRBD1 agrees at 9 bases. The V and J ends lost 3 bases and 4 bases, in that order; junction bases with no gene match: 2. The germline gives CDR1 LNHDA, CDR2 SQIVND (reference sequence). There are 14 residues in the CDR3. CDR3 sequence: CASSIGTGPDTQYF. CDR3 DNA: TGTGCCAGTAGTATCGGGACAGGGCCAGATACGCAGTATTTT. The variable domain in full, completed from reference TRBV19 and TRBJ2-3, reads DGGITQSPKYLFRKEGQNVTLSCEQNLNHDAMYWYRQDPGQGLRLIYYSQIVNDFQKGDIAEGYSVSREKKESFPLTVTSAQKNPTAFYLCASSIGTGPDTQYFGPGTRLTVL.

The chain couples TRBV4-3 to TRBJ1-6; D unclear. CDR1 is LGHNA, CDR2 YSLEER, per germline. The CDR3 covers 16 residues. V lost 0 bases and J 7 bases, leaving 13 bases between the germline ends. Written as DNA, the CDR3 is TGCGCCAGCAGCCAAGATTTCGCAGGAAGGAATTCACCCCTCCACTTT. The encoded protein is CASSQDFAGRNSPLHF.

The chain has TRBV6-5 and TRBJ1-1; D remains unclear. CDR1 is MNHEY and CDR2 is SVGAGI in the germline V gene. V lost 2 bases and J 10 bases, leaving 11 bases between the germline ends. There are 12 residues in the CDR3. CDR3 nucleotides: TGTGCCAGCAGTTACGCTGAAGGAGTAGCTTTCTTT. Amino acids: CASSYAEGVAFF.

This clone is a singleton in its sample. The chain carries TRBV6-5 and TRBJ2-3; TRBD1 might be the D (5 bases). Per germline, CDR1 MNHEY and CDR2 SVGAGI. CDR3 length equals 14 residues. V was clipped by 2 bases and J by 2 bases, with 8 bases between them. CDR3 DNA sequence: TGTGCCAGCAGTTACGACAGCCTCACAGATACGCAGTATTTT. It yields the protein CASSYDSLTDTQYF.

The chain has TRBV28 and TRBJ2-3; D remains unclear. V was trimmed by 3 bases and J by 4 bases, leaving 11 bases between them. Germline V lookup: CDR1 MDHEN, CDR2 SYDVKM. The CDR3 totals 14 residues. CDR3 sequence reads: CASSFGQAADTQYF. DNA for the CDR3: TGTGCCAGCAGTTTTGGTCAGGCCGCAGATACGCAGTATTTT.

The chain combines TRBV12-5 with TRBJ2-3; a possible D gene is TRBD1 (5 bases). The germline V gene encodes CDR1 LGHNT and CDR2 FRNRAP. V was cut by 1 base and J by 2 bases, with 7 bases left in between. The CDR3 spans 14 residues. The CDR3 region has the DNA TGTGCTAGTGGTTTGGGACAGCTCACAGATACGCAGTATTTT. This encodes CASGLGQLTDTQYF. The full variable domain, rest sourced from reference TRBV12-5 and TRBJ2-3, is DARVTQTPRHKVTEMGQEVTMRCQPILGHNTVFWYRQTMMQGLELLAYFRNRAPLDDSGMPKDRFSAEMPDATLATLKIQPSEPRDSAVYFCASGLGQLTDTQYFGPGTRLTVL.

This clone was counted once. This CDR3 reads CSVSGHSNQPQHF. CDR3 DNA sequence: TGCAGCGTTTCCGGACATAGCAATCAGCCCCAGCATTTT. The rearrangement joins TRBV29-1 to TRBJ1-5; weak D call: TRBD1 (5 bases). V gave up 5 bases and J gave up 0 bases, with 8 bases separating them. The CDR3 length is 13 residues. Per germline, CDR1 SQVTM and CDR2 ANQGSEA.

The genes are TRBV11-2 and TRBJ1-2, with 9 bases that match TRBD1. Germline trimming cut 5 bases from V and 6 bases from J; bases unmatched to any gene: 4. This CDR3 comprises 13 residues. Germline V gene sequence: CDR1 SGHAT, CDR2 FQNNGV. CDR3 sequence: CASSPGTGNGYTF. The CDR3 DNA reads as TGTGCCAGCAGCCCCGGGACAGGGAATGGCTACACCTTC.

This chain uses TRBV19 with TRBJ1-1; unclear D gene. CDR1 is LNHDA and CDR2 is SQIVND in the germline V gene (reference sequence). The V gene lost 4 bases and the J gene lost 1 base, with 7 bases spanning the gap. The CDR3 is 13 residues long. The CDR3 DNA sequence: TGTGCCAGTAGTAACGGTCCGAACACTGAAGCTTTCTTT. This encodes CASSNGPNTEAFF.